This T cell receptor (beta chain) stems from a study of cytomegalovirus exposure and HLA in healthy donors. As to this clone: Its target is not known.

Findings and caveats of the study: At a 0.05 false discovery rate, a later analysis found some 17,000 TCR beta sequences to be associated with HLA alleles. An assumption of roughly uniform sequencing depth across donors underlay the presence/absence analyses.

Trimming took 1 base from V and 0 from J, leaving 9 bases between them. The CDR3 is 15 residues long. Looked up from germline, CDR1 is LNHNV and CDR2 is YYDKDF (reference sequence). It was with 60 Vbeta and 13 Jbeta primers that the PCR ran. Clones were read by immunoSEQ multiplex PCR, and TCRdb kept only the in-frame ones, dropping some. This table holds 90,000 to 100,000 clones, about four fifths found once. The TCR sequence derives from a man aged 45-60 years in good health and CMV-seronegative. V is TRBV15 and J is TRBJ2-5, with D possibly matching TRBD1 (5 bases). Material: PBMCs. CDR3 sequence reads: CATSRGTPYQETQYF. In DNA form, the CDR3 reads TGTGCCACCAGCAGAGGGACACCGTACCAAGAGACCCAGTACTTC.